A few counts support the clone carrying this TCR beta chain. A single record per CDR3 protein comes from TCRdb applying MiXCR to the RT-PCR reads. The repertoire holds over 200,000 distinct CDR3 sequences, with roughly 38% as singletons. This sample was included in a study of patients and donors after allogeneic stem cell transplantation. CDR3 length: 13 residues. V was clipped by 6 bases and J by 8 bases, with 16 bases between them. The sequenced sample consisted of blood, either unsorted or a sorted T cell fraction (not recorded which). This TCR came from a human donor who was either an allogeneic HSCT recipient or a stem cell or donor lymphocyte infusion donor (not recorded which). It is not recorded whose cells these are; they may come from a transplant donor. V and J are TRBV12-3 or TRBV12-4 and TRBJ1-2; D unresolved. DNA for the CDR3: TGTGCCAGCAGCACCTCGGACGTGGGGGGCTACACCTTC. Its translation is CASSTSDVGGYTF.